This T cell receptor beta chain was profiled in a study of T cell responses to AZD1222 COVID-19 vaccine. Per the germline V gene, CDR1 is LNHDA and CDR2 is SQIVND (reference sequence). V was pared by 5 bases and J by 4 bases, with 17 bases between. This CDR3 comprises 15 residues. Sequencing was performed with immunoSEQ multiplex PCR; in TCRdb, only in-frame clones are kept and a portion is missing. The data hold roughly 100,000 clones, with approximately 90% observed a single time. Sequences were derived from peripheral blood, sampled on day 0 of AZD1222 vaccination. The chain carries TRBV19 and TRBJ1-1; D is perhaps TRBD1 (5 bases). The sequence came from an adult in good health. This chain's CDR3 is CASSPRRGNTTEAFF. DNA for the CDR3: TGTGCCAGTAGTCCACGAAGGGGCAATACCACTGAAGCTTTCTTT.